Each of the 9 T cell receptor beta chains below was sequenced from the same sample in a study of blood T cell repertoires in COVID-19. The repertoire was sequenced with immunoSEQ multiplex PCR; TCRdb's copy has only in-frame clones and lacks some. The data contain 170,000 or so clones, around 86% of them seen just once; the ten biggest clones take up approximately 0.62%. Sequenced material: peripheral blood. All receptors derive from a man aged 55 to 69 with COVID-19, enrolled during active disease.

Here the CDR3 reads CAWSRRGHSLSSDNTEAFF. CDR3 DNA sequence: TGTGCCTGGAGTAGGCGCGGGCACAGCCTTTCATCCGACAACACTGAAGCTTTCTTT. This chain uses TRBV30 with TRBJ1-1; no reliable D call. The germline V gene encodes CDR1 GTSNPN and CDR2 SVGIG (reference sequence). The CDR3 consists of 19 residues. Trimming pared 2 bases from V and 2 bases from J, leaving 27 bases between.

The chain links TRBV28 to TRBJ1-3, with D possibly TRBD1 on 5 matching bases. The CDR3 loop spans 12 amino acids. Trimming removed 8 bases at V and 8 bases at J, with 13 bases between. Germline values: CDR1 MDHEN, CDR2 SYDVKM. CDR3 region: CASQGGADTIYF. The CDR3 DNA sequence: TGTGCCAGCCAAGGAGGGGCGGACACCATATATTTT.

This chain connects TRBV29-1 to TRBJ2-2; 8 bases fit TRBD2. V lost 6 bases and J lost 2; bases outside the gene matches: 8. Germline assignment: CDR1 SQVTM and CDR2 ANQGSEA. The CDR3 runs 15 residues. The CDR3 DNA follows: TGCAGCGTCCCTGGGGCGGGAGGAAACACCGGGGAGCTGTTTTTT. The encoded protein is CSVPGAGGNTGELFF.

The chain couples TRBV6-5 to TRBJ1-3, with D possibly being TRBD1 (6 bases). The CDR3 consists of 14 residues. CDR1 MNHEY and CDR2 SVGAGI come from the germline V gene. The germline V and J ends were trimmed by 6 bases and 4 bases, with 13 bases remaining between them. The CDR3 loop reads CASRPDRFGNTIYF. The CDR3 coding sequence is TGTGCCAGCAGGCCAGACAGGTTCGGAAACACCATATATTTT.

This chain links TRBV15 with TRBJ2-5, with D possibly TRBD2 on 5 matching bases. V lost 5 bases and J lost 4, with 8 bases in between. The CDR3 spans 12 residues. Germline V gives CDR1 LNHNV, CDR2 YYDKDF (reference sequence). Here the CDR3 reads CATSGRGETQYF. CDR3 sequence (DNA): TGTGCCACCAGCGGACGGGGAGAGACCCAGTACTTC.

The chain combines TRBV11-3 with TRBJ1-2; D is undetermined. The CDR3 spans 15 residues. The germline V gene has CDR1 SGHNT and CDR2 YENEEA. V lost 10 bases and J lost 4, with 22 bases in between. The CDR3 DNA sequence: TGTGCCACCGGTGCACCGGAGGGCGCTCTCTATGGCTACACCTTC. This sequence encodes CATGAPEGALYGYTF. Based on the CDR3 plus reference TRBV11-3 and TRBJ1-2, the full variable domain is EAGVVQSPRYKIIEKKQPVAFWCNPISGHNTLYWYLQNLGQGPELLIRYENEEAVDDSQLPKDRFSAERLKGVDSTLKIQPAELGDSAVYLCATGAPEGALYGYTFGSGTRLTVV.

On this clone: Mismatch with germline at one junction end may stem from a read error. The J gene is TRBJ1-2, the V gene TRBV15; the D gene is possibly TRBD1 (6 bases). This CDR3 is built from 15 residues. The germline gives CDR1 LNHNV, CDR2 YYDKDF (reference sequence). This CDR3 is CTTSRPSTGNYGYTF. DNA of the CDR3: TGTACCACCAGCAGACCTTCGACAGGCAACTATGGCTACACCTTC.

This sequence joins TRBV27 and TRBJ1-2, with 9 bases identical to TRBD1. The J segment lost 3 bases and the V segment lost 7 bases, leaving 3 bases of the junction unmatched. This CDR3 is built from 13 residues. CDR1 and CDR2 (germline): MNHEY, SMNVEV (reference sequence). CDR3 sequence (DNA): TGTGCCAGCAAGGGGACAGGGCACTATGGCTACACCTTC. It specifies CASKGTGHYGYTF.

This chain links TRBV6-6 with TRBJ1-2; the D gene is possibly TRBD1 (5 bases). The germline V gene has CDR1 MNHNY and CDR2 SVGAGI (reference sequence). This CDR3 comprises 16 residues. The ends were cut back, 7 bases at V and 1 base at J, with 19 bases in the middle. The chain's CDR3 is CASTTLGGGLNYGYTF. The CDR3 bases are TGTGCCAGCACTACACTCGGGGGGGGACTTAACTATGGCTACACCTTC.